The clone carrying this T cell receptor beta chain has a count of ten or more. Its matching antigen is unknown. This entry is derived from a study of blood T cells in healthy people across ages. Findings of the study overall: It was held that diversity estimates obtained from one million T cells represented underestimates. There were more naive CD4+ cells and higher diversity in long-lived donors than in aged donors. Observed TCR beta diversity per million T cells went down as age went up. This fall followed a roughly linear course with age.

A sample-barcoded 5' primer and a J-beta primer mix were used in a second PCR of about 7 to 11 cycles. Every single cDNA molecule received a tag from a template-switch adaptor with 12 random nucleotides. MiXCR, applied by TCRdb to the 5' RACE reads, yields one record per CDR3 protein. The data contain 1.5 million to 2 million distinct CDR3 sequences, about 35% of them singletons. This CDR3 has 12 amino acids. Germline V gene data show CDR1 as DFQATT and CDR2 as SNEGSKA (reference sequence). The chain employs TRBV20-1 and TRBJ2-7; 9 bases map to TRBD2. Material: blood. The receptor was isolated from a woman younger than 45 in good health. This CDR3 is CSAGGGSYEQYF. The CDR3 DNA follows: TGCAGCGCGGGGGGGGGCTCCTACGAGCAGTACTTC.